This T cell receptor beta chain originates from a study of T-cell reconstitution after alpha-beta-depleted transplantation in children (dated by TCRdb to about 2016). A note on the overall study: The study quantitatively tracked T-cell immune reconstitution after TCRalphabeta/CD19-depleted allogeneic hematopoietic cell transplantation in children using TCR repertoire profiling.

This clonotype has a count of ten or more. Its antigen target is currently unknown. The input lacks base qualities; no much larger clone sits a single base away. In the germline V gene, CDR1 corresponds to MDHEN and CDR2 to SYDVKM. CDR3 length: 15 amino acids, cysteine to phenylalanine. Of all the DNA, just the CDR3 is kept, 45 bases in frame from base 1. Deletion took 5 bases off V and 5 bases off J, with a span of 17 bases between the germline ends. The method was PCR. Sequencing was performed on an Illumina HiSeq 2500. TCR libraries were prepared with molecular barcoding, using unique molecular identifiers to normalize TCRbeta repertoire quantification. In TCRdb, the public reads were trimmed at Q25 with fastp and aligned with MiXCR, with productive beta chains retained. Duplicate CDR3 protein sequences are folded into a single record with the most common DNA and genes. Recorded for this sample are some 240,000 distinct CDR3 sequences; approximately 9.8% of them occurred a single time. The ten most abundant clones make up about 5.4% of the sample.

Sequenced material: PBMCs from the stem cell graft donor, taken from the stem cell graft. Here the chain combines TRBV28 and TRBJ2-3; the D gene is perhaps TRBD1 or TRBD2, as each covers 5 bases. This sequence originates from a human donor who donated a stem cell graft to a child with SCID. The bases are TGTGCCAGCAGTGCCGCGGCCGGGGCTGTAGATACGCAGTATTTT. The encoded protein is CASSAAAGAVDTQYF.